The rows below give T cell receptor beta chains drawn from one sample of a study of CD8 T cells in ankylosing spondylitis. TCRdb independently ran MiXCR on the 5' RACE reads; one entry per CDR3 protein. The sample contains some 40,000 distinct CDR3 sequences, about 9.4% of which appear only once. Sequenced: blood, either unsorted or a sorted T cell fraction (not recorded which). All receptors come from a male donor with ankylosing spondylitis or in good health (not recorded which). The CDR3 runs from the conserved cysteine through the conserved F or W.

>TRBV28|TRBJ2-2
CASSLLASPSGKNTGELFF
>TRBV20-1|TRBJ2-1
CSATSGSKSYNEQFF
>TRBV12-3/TRBV12-4|TRBJ1-4
CASSVSGTGDEKLFF
>TRBV4-1|TRBJ2-1
CASSQANEQFF
>TRBV7-3|TRBJ2-3
CASSTGGSTDTQYF
>TRBV20-1|TRBJ1-1
CSARYFLGHPNTEAFF
>TRBV29-1|TRBJ2-7
CSVDRAGQGLEQYF
>TRBV7-9|TRBJ2-7
CASSHSPNYEQYF
>TRBV12-3/TRBV12-4|TRBJ2-1
CASMGLAQNEQFF
>TRBV10-3|TRBJ2-3
CAIRGPYKALPSTDTQYF
>TRBV7-6|TRBJ2-7
CASSFGLAGGLEYEQYF
>TRBV5-1|TRBJ2-3
CASSLATSGSSDTQYF
>TRBV5-4|TRBJ2-7
CASSSLVGDLAYEQYF
>TRBV21-1|TRBJ2-6
CASSKDRQGRSTGANVLTF
>TRBV7-8|TRBJ2-3
CASSFGLAGGYSTDTQYF
>TRBV7-9|TRBJ2-7
CAQIIGAGGSKEQYF
>TRBV6-1|TRBJ2-3
CASSELSAATDTQYF
>TRBV29-1|TRBJ2-7
CSVEDSGETSYEQYF
>TRBV14|TRBJ2-7
CASSQDFVGVYEQYF
>TRBV11-2|TRBJ1-1
CASSLDPGPTGEAFF
>TRBV5-1|TRBJ2-3
CATKGASTDTQYF
>TRBV4-1|TRBJ2-1
CASSPLPDTDEQFF
>TRBV18|TRBJ2-7
CASSQPELGPGGHSYEQYF
>TRBV5-1|TRBJ2-1
CASSLVSQDEQFF
>TRBV20-1|TRBJ2-7
CSATNREGPYEQYF
>TRBV6-1|TRBJ1-2
CASSRYTGGSEGYTF
>TRBV20-1|TRBJ2-7
CSARDRLAGSSYEQYF
>TRBV20-1|TRBJ1-1
CSARSEKTDTEAFF
>TRBV4-2|TRBJ2-2
CASSQGPTTGELFF
>TRBV12-3/TRBV12-4|TRBJ2-1
CASSLNYGPSNEQFF
>TRBV5-1|TRBJ2-1
CASSLKGDSIYNEQFF
>TRBV19|TRBJ1-1
CASSKADREGDTEAFF
>TRBV11-1|TRBJ2-7
CASSHPSGSSYEQYF
>TRBV20-1|TRBJ2-1
CSAAPWVLAYNEQFF
>TRBV20-1|TRBJ2-5
CSASARSRQETQYF
>TRBV7-2|TRBJ2-1
CASSVSGRAGNEQFF
>TRBV12-3/TRBV12-4|TRBJ2-3
CASSLGRRGTDTQYF
>TRBV6-2/TRBV6-3|TRBJ1-1
CASSYGTVEHTEAFF
>TRBV14|TRBJ2-7
CASSPAHYEQYF
>TRBV12-3/TRBV12-4|TRBJ2-1
CASRSSYNEQFF